This is a list of T cell receptor beta chains from one sample in a study of T cells in Graves' hyperthyroidism and ophthalmopathy. Via MiXCR, TCRdb re-called the multiplex PCR reads, giving one row per CDR3 protein. Of 700,000 or so distinct CDR3 sequences in the sample, about 15% are singletons; the top ten hold around 13%. Sequenced material: blood. Receptors originate from a woman aged 45-65 years with Graves' ophthalmopathy. The conserved cysteine and the conserved F or W are not part of the CDR3 here. For some rows the clone size is stated as once, few or many, or as a class when expanded; others skip it.

j_call | v_call | clone_size | cdr3_aa
TRBJ2-7 | TRBV12-3/TRBV12-4 | once | ASSLGGRAVFRLYEQY
TRBJ1-1 | TRBV28 | many | ASSPFRGQKAF
TRBJ1-5 | TRBV2 | many | ASRDSPNQPQH
TRBJ2-1 | TRBV19 | many | ASRPGLAGVGYNEQF
TRBJ2-5 | TRBV28 | many | ASSADRRSQETQY
TRBJ1-1 | TRBV10-3 | many | AIRRTGVGTEAF
TRBJ2-2 | TRBV6-1 | few | ASRRQQNTGELF
TRBJ1-1 | TRBV7-9 | many | ASSFLGPGTEAF
TRBJ1-5 | TRBV19 | few | ASSIPGRGGQPQH
TRBJ2-1 | TRBV7-2 | many | ASSFGQNNEQF
TRBJ1-5 | TRBV28 | many | ASSARVYSSNQPQH
TRBJ2-1 | TRBV19 | - | ASSIDLYSRPPLEF
TRBJ2-5 | TRBV28 | - | ASSYTTNQETQY
TRBJ2-1 | TRBV3-1 | - | ASSPADNSYNEQF
TRBJ2-1 | TRBV5-1 | - | ASSSHSAGGPFANEQF
TRBJ1-1 | TRBV6-1 | - | ASSPGSRTEAF
TRBJ1-2 | TRBV28 | few | ASSRQGYYGYT
TRBJ2-1 | TRBV12-3/TRBV12-4 | many | ASSFASGISTNEQF
TRBJ2-7 | TRBV28 | many | ASRRQGIEQY
TRBJ2-1 | TRBV5-1 | many | ASSLGDRGNYNEQF
TRBJ2-7 | TRBV20-1 | many | SARLSGYEQY
TRBJ2-1 | TRBV12-3/TRBV12-4 | many | ASTSDREPNNEQF
TRBJ1-4 | TRBV7-9 | - | ASRGRVNISNEKLF
TRBJ2-1 | TRBV4-3 | many | ASSHSQGVRNEQF
TRBJ1-2 | TRBV7-8 | many | ASSLAPGGTDGYT
TRBJ2-3 | TRBV11-2 | many | ASSKQMAGRAGDTQY
TRBJ2-5 | TRBV20-1 | many | SAPTTGAETQY
TRBJ2-1 | TRBV20-1 | many | SAIVGLSYNEQF
TRBJ2-1 | TRBV4-2 | - | ASSQEVLAEFREF
TRBJ2-3 | TRBV7-9 | - | ASSLGETGLSTDTQY
TRBJ2-1 | TRBV27 | many | ASSLKGHSSYNEQF
TRBJ2-1 | TRBV9 | - | ASSVEGTSGRDNEQF
TRBJ1-1 | TRBV9 | - | ASSREGGRTEAF
TRBJ2-1 | TRBV20-1 | few | SAREGSVYNEQF
TRBJ1-3 | TRBV6-2/TRBV6-3 | - | ASRSGISGNTIY
TRBJ2-1 | TRBV29-1 | few | SVEVFRIGLAGRSLTHNEQF
TRBJ2-1 | TRBV9 | many | ASSMTSGRGEQF
TRBJ1-2 | TRBV10-3 | many | AISVLTGESGYT
TRBJ2-3 | TRBV3-1 | many | ASSQRGDTQY
TRBJ2-3 | TRBV20-1 | few | SASAGGRPDTQY
TRBJ2-3 | TRBV30 | once | AWSAGTGRTDTQY
TRBJ2-7 | TRBV13 | many | ASSEGTSSSYEQY
TRBJ2-3 | TRBV24-1 | - | ATSETGTSFLTY
TRBJ1-5 | TRBV11-2 | many | ASSRGRNQPQH
TRBJ2-7 | TRBV7-2 | - | ASSLTGEVFYEQY
TRBJ2-1 | TRBV10-3 | few | AISIQGPADNEQF
TRBJ1-3 | TRBV30 | few | AWSVVADTPGNTIY